This TCR beta chain comes out of a study of blood T cell repertoires in COVID-19. Study details: T cells, B-cell-depleted T cells, or PBMCs supplied cDNA or gDNA.

J was trimmed by 4 bases and V by 6 bases; bases with no gene match: 10. Germline V gene lookup returns CDR1 ENHRY and CDR2 SYGVKD. The CDR3 sequence is 15 residues long. Participants came from roughly 24 US areas, aged roughly 18 to 89 years. As originally analysed: Amplification with reference gene primers provided the estimates of nucleated cell counts. Sequenced by immunoSEQ multiplex PCR; TCRdb stores in-frame clones only, minus some. The V and J calls and clone size come from that table; D and trimming were worked out from the DNA. Among around 150,000 clones, approximately 86% were seen once, and the ten largest hold 6.2%.

The chain is built from TRBV10-3 and TRBJ2-3; TRBD1 matches 7 bases. This TCR came from a woman in her thirties or forties who had recovered from COVID-19. Source material: PBMCs or T cells enriched from blood (not recorded which). The CDR3 bases are TGTGCCATCAGAGCCCGGGACAGTCCTCCAGATACGCAGTATTTT. Its translation: CAIRARDSPPDTQYF.